Following are 28 T cell receptor beta chains from one sample sequenced in a study of vaccination effects on CD4 cells after COVID-19. Their antigen targets remain unknown. Within the ViraFEST assay, antigen-specific CD4+ T cells underwent expansion with viral peptide pools prior to sequencing. Subsequent to 10 days of culture, CD4+ T cells were isolated. Every participant took two doses of the BNT162b2 or mRNA-1273 vaccine. Sequenced by immunoSEQ multiplex PCR; TCRdb stores in-frame clones only, minus some. Counted here are fewer than 90,000 clones, over 75% occurring once; the ten biggest clones make up 0.85% to 1.2%. The sequenced sample was CD4+ T cells from PBMCs cultured with HCoV-OC43 spike peptides, obtained after COVID-19 vaccination. Indicated subset: HCoV-OC43 spike overlapping peptide pool stimulation. Receptors were obtained from a human donor who received a COVID-19 vaccine.

This chain uses TRBV12-5 with TRBJ2-5, with D unresolved. The V gene lost 0 bases and the J gene lost 1 base, with 12 bases spanning the gap. The V gene's germline CDR1 is LGHNT and CDR2 FRNRAP. The CDR3 is 16 amino acids. The CDR3: CASGLVRGGGQETQYF. In DNA, the CDR3 is TGTGCTAGTGGTTTGGTACGTGGCGGTGGCCAAGAGACCCAGTACTTC. Variable domain in full (rest from reference TRBV12-5 and TRBJ2-5): DARVTQTPRHKVTEMGQEVTMRCQPILGHNTVFWYRQTMMQGLELLAYFRNRAPLDDSGMPKDRFSAEMPDATLATLKIQPSEPRDSAVYFCASGLVRGGGQETQYFGPGTRLLVL.

The chain couples TRBV6-1 to TRBJ2-5; 7 nucleotides align to TRBD1. Germline V gene lookup returns CDR1 MNHNS and CDR2 SASEGT. This CDR3 has 13 amino acids. V shed 2 bases and J 5 bases; nucleotides not matched to a gene: 2. The DNA of the CDR3 is TGTGCCAGCAGTGAACGCAGGGGGGAGACCCAGTACTTC. Encoded protein: CASSERRGETQYF.

The chain couples TRBV6-4 to TRBJ2-5; 13 bases match TRBD2. This CDR3 contains 16 residues. J lost 5 bases, V lost 6 bases, and 9 bases had no gene match. CDR1 and CDR2 from the germline V gene are MRHNA and SNTAGT. This chain's CDR3 is CASSPGTSGERETQYF. As DNA, the CDR3 is TGTGCCAGCAGCCCCGGGACTAGCGGGGAGAGGGAGACCCAGTACTTC.

This clone appeared once. This chain connects TRBV28 to TRBJ2-2; a weak D match, TRBD1 (6 bases). Trimming took 3 bases from V and 8 from J, leaving 13 bases between them. Germline V lookup: CDR1 MDHEN, CDR2 SYDVKM. The CDR3 totals 14 residues. The CDR3 here is CASSFVSGTGELFF. The CDR3 nucleotides are TGTGCCAGCAGTTTTGTGTCCGGGACAGGGGAGCTGTTTTTT.

The gene calls are TRBV30 and TRBJ2-3, with 7 nucleotides matching TRBD1. With V trimmed by 7 bases and J by 0 bases, 13 bases remained unmatched. The germline gives CDR1 GTSNPN, CDR2 SVGIG (reference sequence). The CDR3 length is 16 residues. CDR3 sequence reads: CASRQQGKISTDTQYF. CDR3 DNA: TGTGCCTCCAGACAACAGGGGAAGATAAGCACAGATACGCAGTATTTT.

The chain is built from TRBV6-6 and TRBJ1-5; D is uncertain. The CDR3 is made up of 15 amino acids. Trimming pared 6 bases from V and 3 bases from J, leaving 15 bases between. The germline CDR1 and CDR2 sequences are MNHNY and SVGAGI (reference sequence). CDR3 coding DNA: TGTGCCAGCAGCCCAATTGGTGGGCCCAATCAGCCCCAGCATTTT. It codes for CASSPIGGPNQPQHF.

The chain links TRBV7-2 to TRBJ2-1; 8 positions match TRBD1. V lost 5 bases, J lost 7 bases, and 13 bases stayed unmatched. The CDR3 consists of 16 residues. Germline lookup yields CDR1 SGHTA and CDR2 FQGNSA. The CDR3 nucleotides read TGTGCCAGCAGCAAGAGACAGGGGTCCGCACAGAATGAGCAGTTCTTC. Translated, it gives CASSKRQGSAQNEQFF.

V and J are TRBV27 and TRBJ1-1; 8 bases match TRBD1. Germline V gives CDR1 MNHEY, CDR2 SMNVEV (reference sequence). This CDR3 comprises 16 residues. Losses at the gene ends were 3 bases for V and 1 base for J; bases not matched to a gene: 7. The CDR3 protein is CASSLDRVGWNTEAFF. In DNA form, the CDR3 reads TGTGCCAGCAGTTTGGACAGGGTAGGGTGGAACACTGAAGCTTTCTTT.

The chain recombines TRBV30 with TRBJ1-5, with D possibly matching TRBD1 (5 bases). The V end lost 0 bases, the J end lost 4 bases, and 16 bases lay between the germline ends. The germline V gene has CDR1 GTSNPN and CDR2 SVGIG (reference sequence). The CDR3 consists of 16 residues. In DNA form, the CDR3 reads TGTGCCTGGAGTGTACGTTGGGGGTCCTTGAATCAGCCCCAGCATTTT. Translating gives CAWSVRWGSLNQPQHF. Full variable domain (outside the CDR3, taken from reference TRBV30 and TRBJ1-5): SQTIHQWPATLVQPVGSPLSLECTVEGTSNPNLYWYRQAAGRGLQLLFYSVGIGQISSEVPQNLSASRPQDRQFILSSKKLLLSDSGFYLCAWSVRWGSLNQPQHFGDGTRLSIL.

V and J are TRBV28 and TRBJ1-2; 7 positions agree with TRBD1. CDR3 length: 13 residues. After removal of 6 bases from V and 4 bases from J, the junction contained 5 bases not matched to a gene. Germline CDR1 and CDR2: MDHEN and SYDVKM. The CDR3 protein is CASRSGTAYGYTF. The CDR3 DNA follows: TGTGCCAGCAGATCCGGGACAGCCTATGGCTACACCTTC.

This clone was counted between two and nine times. The CDR3 DNA reads TGCGCCAGCAGCTTACAGAACACCGGGGAGCTGTTTTTT. Protein product: CASSLQNTGELFF. The V gene is TRBV5-1, the J gene TRBJ2-2, with unresolved D. The CDR3 is 13 amino acids. Germline CDR1 and CDR2: SGHRS and YFSETQ. Trimming stripped 2 bases from V and 1 base from J, with 3 bases between.

The rearrangement uses TRBV5-4 and TRBJ1-1; 9 nucleotides line up with TRBD1. The CDR3 extends over 14 amino acids. The V segment lost 4 bases and the J segment 1 base; nucleotides outside the gene matches: 2. Per the germline V gene, CDR1 is SGHNT and CDR2 is YYREEE (reference sequence). In DNA, the CDR3 is TGTGCCAGCAGCAGGGACAGGGCGAACACTGAAGCTTTCTTT. Residues: CASSRDRANTEAFF.

This clone has only one observation. This chain links TRBV3-1 (or the pseudogene TRBV3-2) with TRBJ1-3; D gene unclear. The CDR3 extends over 17 amino acids. Germline-derived CDR1 and CDR2 are LGHDT and YNNKEL (reference sequence). V lost 4 bases and J 0 bases, leaving 16 bases between the germline ends. CDR3 protein: CASSRGRRLHSGNTIYF. The CDR3 DNA reads TGTGCCAGCAGCCGCGGACGGCGGCTTCACTCTGGAAACACCATATATTTT.

This clone was detected only once. The J gene is TRBJ1-2, the V gene TRBV11-2; 7 bases fit TRBD1. CDR1 is SGHAT and CDR2 is FQNNGV in the germline V gene. The CDR3 runs 15 residues. Trimming took 3 bases from V and 2 from J; bases not matched to a gene: 6. The CDR3 loop is CASSLTGRTNYGYTF. CDR3 sequence (DNA): TGTGCCAGCAGCTTGACAGGGCGTACGAACTATGGCTACACCTTC.

The J gene is TRBJ2-3, the V gene TRBV6-5; no clear D gene. This CDR3 spans 15 amino acids. CDR1 and CDR2 (germline): MNHEY, SVGAGI. V lost 3 bases and J 0 bases, leaving 10 bases between the germline ends. In DNA form, the CDR3 reads TGTGCCAGCAGTTATAGAGGCTATAGCACAGATACGCAGTATTTT. Amino acids: CASSYRGYSTDTQYF.

The chain has TRBV5-1 and TRBJ2-1; the match to TRBD2 covers 13 bases. Germline values: CDR1 SGHRS, CDR2 YFSETQ. V trimming: 5 bases; J trimming: 9 bases; junction bases outside the gene matches: 11. CDR3 size: 16 residues. The CDR3 DNA is TGCGCCAGCAGTCGTCTCAGGACTAGCGGGGGAGGTGAGCAGTTCTTC. Translated, it gives CASSRLRTSGGGEQFF.

V usage is TRBV21-1 and J usage is TRBJ1-5. TRBV21-1 is marked as a pseudogene. The CDR3 totals 15 residues. The CDR3 reads CARERGAYSNQPQHF. The CDR3 DNA reads TGTGCCAGGGAGCGGGGAGCTTATAGCAATCAGCCCCAGCATTTT.

V gene TRBV2 combines with J gene TRBJ1-3; the match to TRBD1 covers 7 bases. This CDR3 contains 15 residues. Germline V CDR1 and CDR2: SNHLY, FYNNEI. V was clipped by 5 bases and J by 3 bases; unmatched bases: 7. CDR3 residues: CASSRTGVGGNTIYF. Written as DNA, the CDR3 is TGTGCCAGCAGTCGCACAGGGGTAGGTGGAAACACCATATATTTT.

In DNA form, the CDR3 reads TGCGCCAGCAGCCAGGAGGGCTCTGGAAACACCATATATTTT. Translating it yields CASSQEGSGNTIYF. The chain has TRBV4-3 and TRBJ1-3; D gene unclear. V lost 3 bases and J lost 0, with 6 bases in between. This CDR3 contains 14 residues. Germline lookup yields CDR1 LGHNA and CDR2 YSLEER.

V and J are TRBV5-1 and TRBJ2-3; 16 bases align to TRBD2. There are 21 residues in the CDR3. The germline gives CDR1 SGHRS, CDR2 YFSETQ. V lost 0 bases, J lost 5 bases, and 15 bases stayed unmatched. CDR3 DNA sequence: TGCGCCAGCAGCTTGGAGGTTCCGGGACTAGCGGGGGGGCCGGACGAAGATACGCAGTATTTT. Its protein is CASSLEVPGLAGGPDEDTQYF.

The V gene is TRBV7-9, the J gene TRBJ2-4, with TRBD2 matching over 11 bases. The CDR3 totals 17 residues. V lost 2 bases, J lost 4 bases, and 7 bases stayed unmatched. Per germline, CDR1 SEHNR and CDR2 FQNEAQ (reference sequence). This CDR3 reads CASSLTSGGGLKNIQYF. For the CDR3, the DNA is TGTGCCAGCAGCTTAACTAGCGGGGGCGGATTGAAAAACATTCAGTACTTC.

The rearrangement uses TRBV5-1 and TRBJ2-1, with 11 bases fitting TRBD1. J was trimmed by 6 bases and V by 4 bases; bases with no gene match: 3. CDR1 and CDR2 (germline): SGHRS, YFSETQ. The CDR3 sequence is 14 residues long. For the CDR3, the DNA is TGCGCCAGCAGCCCGGGGACAGGGGGCAATGAGCAGTTCTTC. It specifies CASSPGTGGNEQFF.

CDR3 in DNA: TGTGCCAGCAGCCTTGGGGGCCTCGGTCTTATAGATACGCAGTATTTT. Encoded protein: CASSLGGLGLIDTQYF. V gene TRBV3-1 (or the pseudogene TRBV3-2) combines with J gene TRBJ2-3; TRBD1 might be the D (6 bases). CDR1 and CDR2 (germline): LGHDT, YNNKEL (reference sequence). The CDR3 is made up of 16 amino acids. With 4 bases removed from V and 5 bases from J, the gap between germline ends came to 19 bases.

The chain joins TRBV4-3 to TRBJ2-5; TRBD2 is a possible D gene (5 bases). V lost 0 bases and J 0 bases, leaving 14 bases between the germline ends. Germline values: CDR1 LGHNA, CDR2 YSLEER. This CDR3 spans 17 amino acids. In nucleotides, the CDR3 is TGCGCCAGCAGCCAAGATAATCGACGGGGAAACCAAGAGACCCAGTACTTC. Translated, it gives CASSQDNRRGNQETQYF.

This clone was seen only once. The chain couples TRBV7-3 to TRBJ2-3, with D perhaps TRBD1 (6 bases). In germline, CDR1 is SGHTA, CDR2 FQGTGA. The CDR3 spans 14 residues. Between the trimmed V and J ends, which lost 4 bases and 3 bases, there was a span of 11 bases. Here the CDR3 reads CASSYQGITDTQYF. The DNA for the CDR3 is TGTGCCAGCAGCTATCAGGGGATTACAGATACGCAGTATTTT.

Here the CDR3 reads CASRRPGTPKDEQYV. CDR3 DNA sequence: TGTGCCAGCAGGCGCCCCGGGACCCCTAAGGACGAGCAGTACGTC. The rearrangement uses TRBV21-1 and TRBJ2-7. TRBV21-1 represents a pseudogene. This CDR3 is built from 15 residues.

This clone was found once. The V gene is TRBV9, the J gene TRBJ1-2, with D perhaps matching TRBD1 (6 bases). The CDR3 has 14 residues. CDR1 is SGDLS and CDR2 is YYNGEE in the germline V gene. The V end was cut by 4 bases, the J end by 5 bases, with 15 bases between. CDR3 nucleotide sequence: TGTGCCAGCAGCCCCCTTGGGGGCACATATGGCTACACCTTC. Its translation: CASSPLGGTYGYTF.

This clone turned up a few times. V and J are TRBV6-1 and TRBJ1-2, with D maybe TRBD1 (5 bases). Trimming took off 3 bases at V and 8 bases at J, with 19 bases between the two ends. CDR1 and CDR2 (germline): MNHNS, SASEGT. The CDR3 extends over 15 amino acids. CDR3 sequence reads: CASSETETSGGGYTF. In nucleotides, the CDR3 is TGTGCCAGCAGTGAGACTGAGACCTCGGGGGGGGGCTACACCTTC.